What follows are 22 T cell receptor beta chains derived from one specimen sequenced in a study of T cell responses to AZD1222 COVID-19 vaccine (dated by TCRdb to the early 2020s). The protocol used for the library was the immunoSEQ multiplex PCR assay. TCRdb limited this immuneACCESS table to in-frame rearrangements with V and J called. A share of clones is missing; checked studies link under half to unresolved V genes, and the rest is unexplained. The sample table lists roughly 100,000 clones, about nine tenths of them with a count of one. Around 19% of the sample goes to the ten largest clones. The time point label corresponds to: baseline before first vaccination. Specimen: peripheral blood, collected on day 0 of AZD1222 vaccination. All receptors derive from an adult in good health.

This clone was observed once. The chain is built from TRBV7-9 and TRBJ1-4, with TRBD1 matching 9 bases. The junction had 4 bases not matched to a gene; V was cut back by 5 bases and J by 6 bases. This CDR3 is built from 14 residues. Germline loops: CDR1 SEHNR, CDR2 FQNEAQ (reference sequence). The CDR3 DNA follows: TGTGCCAGCAGCCGGGGACAGGGCGATGAAAAACTGTTTTTT. This encodes CASSRGQGDEKLFF.

The chain couples TRBV18 to TRBJ1-1, with D perhaps matching TRBD1 (6 bases). The CDR3 is 15 residues long. Germline V CDR1 and CDR2: KGHSH, LQKENI. The V end lost 4 bases, the J end lost 3 bases, and 15 bases lay between the germline ends. CDR3 nucleotide sequence: TGTGCCAGCTCACAAGGGGGGAATCCCTACACTGAAGCTTTCTTT. Translation: CASSQGGNPYTEAFF.

CDR3 coding DNA: TGCGCCAGCACATACGGTACGGGCGGGAGCACCGGGGAGCTGTTTTTT. Its translation is CASTYGTGGSTGELFF. This rearrangement joins TRBV4-1 to TRBJ2-2, with 7 bases that match TRBD2. The junction had 12 bases not matched to a gene; V was cut back by 7 bases and J by 4 bases. Germline V CDR1 and CDR2: MGHRA, YSYEKL. The CDR3 spans 16 residues.

This chain links TRBV7-9 with TRBJ2-7; possible D gene TRBD1, 6 bases. The CDR3 covers 15 residues. Deletions cut 1 base from V and 4 bases from J, with 14 bases between. Per germline, CDR1 SEHNR and CDR2 FQNEAQ (reference sequence). In DNA, the CDR3 is TGTGCCAGCAGCTTAGTGCAGGGGAGTTCTTACGAGCAGTACTTC. Translating it yields CASSLVQGSSYEQYF. The variable domain in full, with the rest retrieved from reference TRBV7-9 and TRBJ2-7, is DTGVSQNPRHKITKRGQNVTFRCDPISEHNRLYWYRQTLGQGPEFLTYFQNEAQLEKSRLLSDRFSAERPKGSFSTLEIQRTEQGDSAMYLCASSLVQGSSYEQYFGPGTRLTVT.

The J gene is TRBJ2-5, the V gene TRBV27, with D unclear. Trimming took 5 bases from V and 5 from J, leaving 12 bases between them. The CDR3 loop spans 13 amino acids. The germline gives CDR1 MNHEY, CDR2 SMNVEV (reference sequence). The DNA for the CDR3 is TGTGCCAGCAGTCATAGGGCCTTGGAGACCCAGTACTTC. This sequence encodes CASSHRALETQYF.

The V and J genes are TRBV6-5 and TRBJ1-1, with 8 bases identical to TRBD1. The CDR3 loop spans 14 amino acids. Germline V gene data show CDR1 as MNHEY and CDR2 as SVGAGI. V shed 5 bases and J 6 bases; nucleotides not matched to a gene: 8. The chain's CDR3 is CASSPRTGWAEAFF. The CDR3 DNA follows: TGTGCCAGCAGTCCAAGGACAGGGTGGGCTGAAGCTTTCTTT.

V gene TRBV19 combines with J gene TRBJ1-5, with no clear D. V was clipped by 7 bases and J by 9 bases, with 19 bases between them. The germline V gene encodes CDR1 LNHDA and CDR2 SQIVND (reference sequence). This CDR3 has 14 residues. In DNA form, the CDR3 reads TGTGCCAGTACCCCCCGTTCAAACCCCACGCCCCAGCATTTT. The encoded protein is CASTPRSNPTPQHF.

This sequence joins TRBV1 and TRBJ1-3. TRBV1 is given as a pseudogene. This CDR3 comprises 14 residues. CDR3 loop: CTSSTRSSGNTIYF. The CDR3, as DNA: TGCACCAGCAGCACCAGGAGCTCTGGAAACACCATATATTTT.

The genes are TRBV7-3 and TRBJ1-3; D is ambiguous. The V end lost 5 bases, the J end lost 4 bases, and 12 bases lay between the germline ends. The CDR3 runs to 14 residues. The germline V gene encodes CDR1 SGHTA and CDR2 FQGTGA. CDR3 in amino acids: CASSESGKGNTIYF. CDR3 in DNA: TGTGCCAGCAGCGAAAGCGGCAAAGGAAACACCATATATTTT. The full variable domain, its missing parts supplied by reference TRBV7-3 and TRBJ1-3, is GAGVSQTPSNKVTEKGKYVELRCDPISGHTALYWYRQSLGQGPEFLIYFQGTGAADDSGLPNDRFFAVRPEGSVSTLKIQRTERGDSAVYLCASSESGKGNTIYFGEGSWLTVV.

The chain combines TRBV3-1 (or the pseudogene TRBV3-2) with TRBJ1-6; 7 positions match TRBD1. V was pared by 1 base and J by 7 bases, with 10 bases of the junction left unmatched. The length of the CDR3 is 17 residues. Germline V lookup: CDR1 LGHDT, CDR2 YNNKEL (reference sequence). CDR3 sequence (DNA): TGTGCCAGCAGCCAAGGCGGAGGGGGCCGGTTGAATTCACCCCTCCACTTT. Encoded protein: CASSQGGGGRLNSPLHF.

In the case of this clone: The conserved phenylalanine or tryptophan is not found at the CDR3 terminus, so this likely reflects a read error. This chain uses TRBV5-1 with TRBJ1-6, with a possible D match to TRBD1 (6 bases). CDR3 length: 14 amino acids. Trimming stripped 0 bases from V and 5 bases from J, with 6 bases between. The germline V gene encodes CDR1 SGHRS and CDR2 YFSETQ. The CDR3 DNA is TGCGCCAGCAGCTTGGACAGGGATAATTCACCCCTCCACCTT. Amino acid sequence: CASSLDRDNSPLHL.

The chain recombines TRBV7-6 with TRBJ2-7; the D is unclear. The length of the CDR3 is 11 residues. V lost 5 bases to trimming and J lost 4 bases, with 6 bases between them. Germline V CDR1 and CDR2: SGHVS, FNYEAQ. Here the CDR3 reads CASSREYEQYF. DNA for the CDR3: TGTGCCAGCAGCCGCGAATACGAGCAGTACTTC.

The rearrangement uses TRBV13 and TRBJ1-2, with 7 bases identical to TRBD1. Looked up from germline, CDR1 is PRHDT and CDR2 is FYEKMQ (reference sequence). There are 17 residues in the CDR3. Trimming removed 4 bases from V and 7 bases from J; junction bases left unmatched: 18. The chain's CDR3 is CASSSRDRPLLSTGYTF. The CDR3 bases are TGTGCCAGCAGCTCCCGGGACAGACCTTTACTAAGCACTGGCTACACCTTC. Full variable domain (remainder filled in from reference TRBV13 and TRBJ1-2): AAGVIQSPRHLIKEKRETATLKCYPIPRHDTVYWYQQGPGQDPQFLISFYEKMQSDKGSIPDRFSAQQFSDYHSELNMSSLELGDSALYFCASSSRDRPLLSTGYTFGSGTRLTVV.

This clone was recorded a few times. A junction boundary mismatches the germline segment, possibly from a read error. The chain carries TRBV7-7 and TRBJ2-7; D is possibly TRBD1 (6 bases). The CDR3 spans 14 residues. Germline V gives CDR1 SSHAT, CDR2 FNYEAQ (reference sequence). The chain's CDR3 is CASSLARGSGEQYF. CDR3 nucleotides: TGTGCTAGCAGCTTAGCCAGGGGATCCGGCGAGCAGTACTTC. Filled out from reference TRBV7-7 and TRBJ2-7, the complete variable domain reads GAGVSQSPRYKVTKRGQDVTLRCDPISSHATLYWYQQALGQGPEFLTYFNYEAQPDKSGLPSDRFSAERPEGSISTLTIQRTEQRDSAMYRCASSLARGSGEQYFGPGTRLTVT.

CDR3 coding DNA: TGTGCCAGCAGCTTGGGACAGGGGGCAACTAATGAAAAACTGTTTTTT. Translated, it gives CASSLGQGATNEKLFF. V is TRBV5-8 and J is TRBJ1-4; 9 nucleotides line up with TRBD1. The CDR3 totals 16 residues. Unmatched junction bases numbered 0, after V lost 0 bases and J lost 0 bases. The germline gives CDR1 SGHTS, CDR2 YDEGEE.

This clone was recorded only once. Written as DNA, the CDR3 is TGTGCCAGCAGCGTAGACTCCGATAGGAGCTACACTGAAGCTTTCTTT. It encodes CASSVDSDRSYTEAFF. The chain carries TRBV9 and TRBJ1-1; D is unresolved. Germline V CDR1 and CDR2: SGDLS, YYNGEE. The CDR3 has 16 amino acids. Trimming pared 0 bases from V and 3 bases from J, leaving 15 bases between.

V usage is TRBV6-1 and J usage is TRBJ2-1; D is unclear. The ends were cut back, 2 bases at V and 5 bases at J, with 16 bases in the middle. The CDR3 loop spans 16 amino acids. Per the germline V gene, CDR1 is MNHNS and CDR2 is SASEGT. As DNA, the CDR3 is TGTGCCAGCAGTGAATCTCAAGGGCCTAGAGACAATGAGCAGTTCTTC. Its translation is CASSESQGPRDNEQFF.

V usage is TRBV9 and J usage is TRBJ2-5, with D perhaps TRBD1 (5 bases). CDR3 length equals 15 residues. Germline values: CDR1 SGDLS, CDR2 YYNGEE. Trimming pared 0 bases from V and 2 bases from J, leaving 11 bases between. CDR3 coding DNA: TGTGCCAGCAGCGTAGAAGGGGTTGGTCAAGAGACCCAGTACTTC. Amino acid sequence: CASSVEGVGQETQYF.

This clone was seen only a few times. The chain links TRBV24-1 to TRBJ2-3; 8 nucleotides line up with TRBD2. The V and J ends lost 3 bases and 5 bases, in that order; junction bases with no gene match: 0. CDR3 length: 13 amino acids. Germline V gives CDR1 KGHDR, CDR2 SFDVKD. The CDR3 DNA follows: TGTGCCACCAGTGATCGGGGGGGAGATACGCAGTATTTT. Residues: CATSDRGGDTQYF.

This chain uses TRBV5-4 with TRBJ2-2; 9 bases align to TRBD1. This CDR3 spans 16 amino acids. Losses at the gene ends were 0 bases for V and 4 bases for J; bases not matched to a gene: 4. Germline loops: CDR1 SGHNT, CDR2 YYREEE (reference sequence). The chain's CDR3 is CASSLGQGGVTGELFF. CDR3 nucleotide sequence: TGTGCCAGCAGCTTGGGACAGGGGGGTGTCACCGGGGAGCTGTTTTTT.

The chain carries TRBV9 and TRBJ2-7; 7 nucleotides agree with TRBD1. This CDR3 is built from 14 residues. With V trimmed by 3 bases and J by 6 bases, 9 bases remained unmatched. The V gene's germline CDR1 is SGDLS and CDR2 YYNGEE. CDR3: CASSEDTGVREQYF. The CDR3, as DNA: TGTGCCAGCAGCGAGGATACAGGGGTCCGCGAGCAGTACTTC.

The gene calls are TRBV4-1 and TRBJ2-1; TRBD2 matches 9 bases. The ends lost 0 bases at V and 8 bases at J; junction bases unmatched: 8. Germline values: CDR1 MGHRA, CDR2 YSYEKL. The CDR3 is 16 residues long. The CDR3 DNA reads TGCGCCAGCAGCCAAGATATGGCGGGGGGGAGCGATGAGCAGTTCTTC. It translates to CASSQDMAGGSDEQFF.